This T cell receptor beta chain is from a study of blood T cells in healthy people across ages. Findings and caveats of the study: Significant beta diversity loss was already apparent by age roughly 44, declining roughly linearly.

A word on this clonotype: The target antigen is unknown.

A second PCR, run for about 7 to 11 cycles, used a sample-barcoded 5' primer plus a J-beta primer mix. A single record per CDR3 protein comes from TCRdb applying MiXCR to the 5' RACE reads. Of approximately 900,000 distinct CDR3 sequences listed, almost 30% are singletons. These data were also reused for a study on T cells of mothers and their children. That paper notes: From each mother came over 9.5 million TCR beta CDR3 reads, and from each child came a few million.

The sequenced sample was blood. This TCR came from a woman in her 40s in good health.

CDR3 sequence: CASTPSRVAYGYTF. DNA for the CDR3: TGTGCCAGCACCCCGTCGCGGGTCGCATATGGCTACACCTTC. The J gene is TRBJ1-2, the V gene TRBV6-6, with D hard to call. The length of the CDR3 is 14 residues. Germline loops: CDR1 MNHNY, CDR2 SVGAGI (reference sequence). V was shortened by 7 bases and J by 5 bases, with 17 bases between the two germline ends.